This passage covers 12 T cell receptor beta chains from one sample sequenced in a study of Graves' ophthalmopathy and Graves' hyperthyroidism. RNA transcripts served as template for amplifying TCR beta CDR3 sequences. The workflow started with a first-round RT-PCR run with HTBI primers and then moved on to a second-round multiplex PCR. TCRdb processed the multiplex PCR reads anew with MiXCR; each CDR3 protein has one entry. This sample has about 150,000 distinct CDR3 sequences, with 30% to 45% found just once. Sequencing was carried out using peripheral blood. The receptors stem from a woman in her thirties or forties with Graves' ophthalmopathy.

The table lists this clonotype with many counts. The rearrangement links TRBV20-1 to TRBJ2-3; no clear D gene. The CDR3 totals 14 residues. CDR1 and CDR2 from the germline V gene are DFQATT and SNEGSKA (reference sequence). V lost 5 bases and J 1 base, leaving 13 bases between the germline ends. The CDR3 here is CSAYRAVGTDTQYF. The CDR3 nucleotides are TGCAGTGCTTATCGGGCCGTGGGCACAGATACGCAGTATTTT.

Ten or more counts support this clonotype. The gene calls are TRBV2 and TRBJ1-2, with unresolved D. This CDR3 has 16 amino acids. The V end lost 1 base, the J end lost 0 bases, and 12 bases lay between the germline ends. Germline V CDR1 and CDR2: SNHLY, FYNNEI. This CDR3 reads CASSEVGAVTNYGYTF. The DNA of the CDR3 is TGTGCCAGCAGTGAAGTAGGTGCAGTGACTAACTATGGCTACACCTTC.

This clonotype was recorded at least ten times. The genes are TRBV28 and TRBJ2-7, with 13 nucleotides matching TRBD2. V shed 5 bases and J 2 bases; nucleotides not matched to a gene: 6. Germline V lookup: CDR1 MDHEN, CDR2 SYDVKM. The CDR3 has 16 residues. This CDR3 is CASSRTSGGPTYEQYF. The CDR3, as DNA: TGTGCCAGCAGTCGGACTAGCGGGGGCCCCACCTACGAGCAGTACTTC.

This clonotype was counted ten times or more. This chain uses TRBV5-6 with TRBJ2-5, with no clear D. Per germline, CDR1 SGHDT and CDR2 YYEEEE. V was pared by 3 bases and J by 3 bases, with 3 bases between. The CDR3 runs 11 residues. CDR3 nucleotides: TGTGCCAGCAGCTCCAAAGAGACCCAGTACTTC. Protein: CASSSKETQYF.

In this sample, this clonotype turned up many times. The chain has TRBV6-2 or TRBV6-3 and TRBJ1-2; no definite D call. Between the trimmed V and J ends, which lost 11 bases and 6 bases, there was a span of 19 bases. Germline CDR1 reads MNHEY; CDR2 reads SVGEGT. CDR3 size: 13 residues. For the CDR3, the DNA is TGTGCCTCCCGGGCAGGTCCCTTAAATGGCTACACCTTC. Encoded protein: CASRAGPLNGYTF.

This rearrangement joins TRBV6-5 to TRBJ1-2; D unresolved. There are 12 residues in the CDR3. Germline CDR1 MNHEY, CDR2 SVGAGI. V lost 4 bases and J 7 bases, leaving 10 bases between the germline ends. This chain's CDR3 is CASSLWSSGYTF. The CDR3 DNA is TGTGCCAGCAGTTTGTGGAGCTCTGGCTACACCTTC.

This clonotype was picked up a small number of times. The rearrangement uses TRBV5-1 and TRBJ2-2; 7 nucleotides agree with TRBD2. Germline assignment: CDR1 SGHRS and CDR2 YFSETQ. The CDR3 loop spans 17 amino acids. After removal of 4 bases from V and 6 bases from J, the junction contained 15 bases not matched to a gene. CDR3 amino acids: CASSGGAGDPKAGELFF. As DNA, the CDR3 is TGCGCCAGCAGCGGAGGGGCGGGAGATCCCAAGGCCGGGGAGCTGTTTTTT. The full variable domain, in which reference TRBV5-1 and TRBJ2-2 provide the parts outside the CDR3, is KAGVTQTPRYLIKTRGQQVTLSCSPISGHRSVSWYQQTPGQGLQFLFEYFSETQRNKGNFPGRFSGRQFSNSRSEMNVSTLELGDSALYLCASSGGAGDPKAGELFFGEGSRLTVL.

The chain is built from TRBV15 and TRBJ2-2; 8 bases align to TRBD2. The CDR3 extends over 15 amino acids. The V gene's germline CDR1 is LNHNV and CDR2 YYDKDF (reference sequence). V gave up 3 bases and J gave up 3 bases; unmatched junction bases: 3. This chain's CDR3 is CATSSNSGDTGELFF. In DNA form, the CDR3 reads TGTGCCACCAGCAGCAATAGCGGGGACACCGGGGAGCTGTTTTTT.

Many counts were recorded for this clonotype. V usage is TRBV6-5 and J usage is TRBJ1-6, with TRBD1 matching 7 bases. Looked up from germline, CDR1 is MNHEY and CDR2 is SVGAGI. This CDR3 spans 15 amino acids. Germline trimming cut 4 bases from V and 7 bases from J; bases unmatched to any gene: 7. CDR3 loop: CASSLLRTGNSPLHF. The CDR3 region has the DNA TGTGCCAGCAGTTTGCTCCGGACAGGAAATTCACCCCTCCACTTT.

This clonotype was counted at least ten times. One end of the junction fails to match germline, which may point to a read error. V is TRBV13 and J is TRBJ2-7, with TRBD1 matching over 11 bases. This CDR3 is built from 15 residues. Per the germline V gene, CDR1 is PRHDT and CDR2 is FYEKMQ (reference sequence). The CDR3 protein is CASSLEGQGAEEQHF. The CDR3 DNA reads as TGTGCCAGCAGCTTAGAAGGACAGGGGGCGGAGGAGCAGCACTTC.

This clonotype was recorded a few times. The rearrangement joins TRBV12-3 or TRBV12-4 to TRBJ1-1, with D possibly matching TRBD1 (6 bases). V was cut by 7 bases and J by 8 bases, with 17 bases left in between. The CDR3 covers 13 residues. CDR3 sequence (DNA): TGTGCCAGCACCCTAGGACAGACGGGGGAAGCTTTCTTT. It encodes CASTLGQTGEAFF.

This clonotype was counted many times. The chain is built from TRBV6-5 and TRBJ2-7; TRBD2 aligns across 11 bases. Germline V gene data show CDR1 as MNHEY and CDR2 as SVGAGI. The CDR3 sequence is 14 residues long. The trim removed 9 bases at V and 2 bases at J, leaving 6 bases unmatched. CDR3 DNA sequence: TGTGCCAGTTCTACTAGCGGGAGAACCTACGAGCAGTACTTC. This codes for CASSTSGRTYEQYF.